The present TCR beta chain was sequenced within a study of blood T cells in healthy people across ages. Trimming took 3 bases from V and 5 from J, leaving 11 bases between them. Germline V gives CDR1 LGHDT, CDR2 YNNKEL (reference sequence). This CDR3 has 14 residues. Together with a sample-barcoded 5' primer, a J-beta primer mix was included in a second PCR lasting roughly 6 to 12 cycles. Each single sample gave us at least 2.5 million CDR3-containing paired-end reads. MiXCR, run by TCRdb on the 5' RACE reads, gives a single entry per CDR3 protein. The data hold 1.5 million to 2 million distinct CDR3 sequences, with roughly 32% observed a single time. This clonotype showed up just once. Antigen: not known. Study-wide points: Whereas aged donors had fewer naive CD4+ cells, long-lived donors had more of them and higher diversity. Across the age range, TCR beta diversity per million T cells fell in a roughly linear way.

The gene calls are TRBV3-1 and TRBJ2-1, with unresolved D. This TCR was sampled from a woman in her 30s in good health. What was sequenced was blood. The CDR3, as DNA: TGTGCCAGCAGCCAGTCGAGGACCCACAATGAGCAGTTCTTC. Its translation is CASSQSRTHNEQFF.